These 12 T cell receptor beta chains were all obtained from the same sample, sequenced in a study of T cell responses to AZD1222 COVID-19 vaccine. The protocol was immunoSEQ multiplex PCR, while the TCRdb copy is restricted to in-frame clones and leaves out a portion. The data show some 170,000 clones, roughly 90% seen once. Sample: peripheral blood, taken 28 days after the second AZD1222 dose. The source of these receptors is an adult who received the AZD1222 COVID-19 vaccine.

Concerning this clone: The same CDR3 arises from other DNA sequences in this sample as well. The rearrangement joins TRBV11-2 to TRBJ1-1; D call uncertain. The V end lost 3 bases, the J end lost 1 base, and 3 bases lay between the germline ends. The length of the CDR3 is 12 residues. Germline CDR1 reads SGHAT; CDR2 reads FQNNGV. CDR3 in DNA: TGTGCCAGCAGCTTGCAGAACACTGAAGCTTTCTTT. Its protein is CASSLQNTEAFF.

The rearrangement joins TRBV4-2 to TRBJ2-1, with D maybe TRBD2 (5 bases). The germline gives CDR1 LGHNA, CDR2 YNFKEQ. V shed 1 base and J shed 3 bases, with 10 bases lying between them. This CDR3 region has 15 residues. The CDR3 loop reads CASSQVRAGYNEQFF. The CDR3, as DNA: TGTGCCAGCAGCCAAGTGAGGGCAGGCTACAATGAGCAGTTCTTC.

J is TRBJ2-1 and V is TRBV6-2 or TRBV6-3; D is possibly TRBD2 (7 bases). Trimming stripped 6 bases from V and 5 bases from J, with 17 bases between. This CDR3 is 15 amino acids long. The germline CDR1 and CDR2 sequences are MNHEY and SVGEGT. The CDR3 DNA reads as TGTGCCAGCAGCACCCGAGGGGGGGTAAACAATGAGCAGTTCTTC. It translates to CASSTRGGVNNEQFF.

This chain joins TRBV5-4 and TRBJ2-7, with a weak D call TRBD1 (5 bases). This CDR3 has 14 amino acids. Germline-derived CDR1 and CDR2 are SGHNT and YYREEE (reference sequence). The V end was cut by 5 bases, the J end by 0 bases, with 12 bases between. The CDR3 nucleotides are TGTGCCAGCAGTTTTGACAGCAGCTCCTACGAGCAGTACTTC. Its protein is CASSFDSSSYEQYF.

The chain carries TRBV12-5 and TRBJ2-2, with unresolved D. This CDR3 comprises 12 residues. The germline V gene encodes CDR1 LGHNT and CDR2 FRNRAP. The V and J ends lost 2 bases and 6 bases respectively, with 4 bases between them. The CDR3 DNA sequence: TGTGCTAGTGGTTTGTTTTCCGGGGAGCTGTTTTTT. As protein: CASGLFSGELFF.

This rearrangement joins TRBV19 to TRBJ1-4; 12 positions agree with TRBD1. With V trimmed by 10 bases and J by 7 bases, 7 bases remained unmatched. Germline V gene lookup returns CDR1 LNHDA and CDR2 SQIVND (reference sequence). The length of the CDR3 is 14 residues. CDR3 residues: CATRDRGRSEKLFF. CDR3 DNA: TGTGCCACCCGGGACAGGGGGCGTAGTGAAAAACTGTTTTTT.

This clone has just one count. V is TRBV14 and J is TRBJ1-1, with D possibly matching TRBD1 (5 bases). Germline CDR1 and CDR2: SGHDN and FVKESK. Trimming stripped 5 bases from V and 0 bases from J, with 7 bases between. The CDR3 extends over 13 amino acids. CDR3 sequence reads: CASSRGMNTEAFF. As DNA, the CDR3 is TGTGCCAGCAGCAGGGGAATGAACACTGAAGCTTTCTTT.

The CDR3 nucleotides are TGTGCCAGCAGCATGGGACCAGGCTTGGGGGAGCAGTACTTC. As protein: CASSMGPGLGEQYF. The rearrangement links TRBV9 to TRBJ2-7; the D call may be TRBD1 or TRBD2 (5 bases each). CDR1 is SGDLS and CDR2 is YYNGEE in the germline V gene. The CDR3 loop spans 14 amino acids. V was clipped by 4 bases and J by 7 bases, with 18 bases between them.

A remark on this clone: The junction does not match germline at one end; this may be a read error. CDR3 sequence (DNA): TGTGCCAGCAGGGGACCCTACTCTGAGGCCAACGTCCTGACTTTC. Its translation is CASRGPYSEANVLTF. This sequence joins TRBV28 and TRBJ2-6; D might be TRBD1 or TRBD2, each matching 5 bases. In germline, CDR1 is MDHEN, CDR2 SYDVKM. This CDR3 spans 15 amino acids. The variable domain in full, completed from reference TRBV28 and TRBJ2-6, reads DVKVTQSSRYLVKRTGEKVFLECVQDMDHENMFWYRQDPGLGLRLIYFSYDVKMKEKGDIPEGYSVSREKKERFSLILESASTNQTSMYLCASRGPYSEANVLTFGAGSRLTVL.

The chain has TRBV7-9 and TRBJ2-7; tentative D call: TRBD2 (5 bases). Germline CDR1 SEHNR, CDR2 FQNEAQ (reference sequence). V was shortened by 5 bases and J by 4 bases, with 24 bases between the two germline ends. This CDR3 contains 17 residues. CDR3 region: CASSPLGSSLRDYEQYF. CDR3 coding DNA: TGTGCCAGCAGCCCCTTGGGTAGTTCCCTCCGGGATTACGAGCAGTACTTC.

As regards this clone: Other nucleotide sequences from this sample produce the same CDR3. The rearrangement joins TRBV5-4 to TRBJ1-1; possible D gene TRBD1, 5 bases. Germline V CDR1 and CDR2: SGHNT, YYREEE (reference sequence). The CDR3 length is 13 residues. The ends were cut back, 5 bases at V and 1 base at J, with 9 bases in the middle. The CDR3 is CASSFTGNTEAFF. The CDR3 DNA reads TGTGCCAGCAGTTTCACAGGGAACACTGAAGCTTTCTTT. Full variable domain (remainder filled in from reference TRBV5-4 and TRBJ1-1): ETGVTQSPTHLIKTRGQQVTLRCSSQSGHNTVSWYQQALGQGPQFIFQYYREEENGRGNFPPRFSGLQFPNYSSELNVNALELDDSALYLCASSFTGNTEAFFGQGTRLTVV.

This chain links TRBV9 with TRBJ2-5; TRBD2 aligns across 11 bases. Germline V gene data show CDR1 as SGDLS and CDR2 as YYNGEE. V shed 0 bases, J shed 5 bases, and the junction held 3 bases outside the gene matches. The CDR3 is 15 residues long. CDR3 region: CASSVVAGGLETQYF. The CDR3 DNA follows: TGTGCCAGCAGCGTAGTAGCGGGGGGGCTTGAGACCCAGTACTTC. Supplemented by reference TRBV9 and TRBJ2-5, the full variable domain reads DSGVTQTPKHLITATGQRVTLRCSPRSGDLSVYWYQQSLDQGLQFLIQYYNGEERAKGNILERFSAQQFPDLHSELNLSSLELGDSALYFCASSVVAGGLETQYFGPGTRLLVL.